This T cell receptor beta chain was found in a study of control samples from healthy donors and cancer patients. Assay used: immunoSEQ multiplex PCR; TCRdb lists only in-frame clones, some missing. The sample includes about 73,000 clones, nearly 90% of them seen just once. The CDR3 is 16 amino acids. Germline assignment: CDR1 LGHNA and CDR2 YNFKEQ. V lost 4 bases, J lost 6 bases, and 9 bases stayed unmatched. The clonotype was recovered from a man aged 55 to 69 with lung cancer. Sample: PBMCs. The rearrangement uses TRBV4-2 and TRBJ2-1; 10 nucleotides agree with TRBD1. CDR3 sequence (DNA): TGTGCCAGCAGCCTAAGTGGAGGGACAGGGGCCAATGAGCAGTTCTTC. Amino acids: CASSLSGGTGANEQFF.